The clone carrying this T cell receptor beta chain was counted a few times. The data were obtained in a study of human T cells and chemical hapten exposure. Study-wide context: Sensitization employed 2% DPC on roughly 2 cm by roughly 2 cm of upper inner arm skin.

TCRdb analysed the RACE reads with MiXCR anew, one entry per CDR3 protein. The sample has 95,000 or so distinct CDR3 sequences; roughly a tenth are singletons. Per the germline V gene, CDR1 is SGHVS and CDR2 is FNYEAQ. This CDR3 is 15 amino acids long. V was pared by 0 bases and J by 3 bases, with 10 bases between. Time point here: patch test 1, 2 weeks after DPC sensitization. Treatment reported: therapeutic diphenylcyclopropenone sensitization with weekly scalp DPC. The chain recombines TRBV7-6 with TRBJ2-3; D is perhaps TRBD2 (5 bases). The input for sequencing was whole blood, taken in connection with sensitization to the hapten diphenylcyclopropenone (DPC). The receptor was derived from a man in his forties with alopecia areata. Some clones in this sample may be carry-over from other donors' samples. CDR3 residues: CASSLASARTDTQYF. The CDR3 nucleotides are TGTGCCAGCAGCTTAGCTAGCGCCCGTACAGATACGCAGTATTTT.